This T cell receptor (beta chain) originates from a study of persistence of HIV-infected CD4 T cells. Study results and limitations: CMV- and Gag-responding cells had lower TCRbeta richness than CD3/CD28-responding cells.

An overlapping HIV-1 Gag peptide pool stimulated these cells at about 1 ug/peptide/mL. CD40L-negative CD69-negative CD45RO-high memory CD4+ T cells were sorted as populations depleted of antigen-responding cells. The immunoSEQ assay was version 4, run in survey mode. Template was genomic DNA at 8 to 10 ng/uL, with up to roughly 1 ug used per sample. The protocol was immunoSEQ multiplex PCR, while the TCRdb copy is restricted to in-frame clones and leaves out a portion. The table lists tens of thousands of clones, 65% to 90% of them singletons. With regard to this clone: What it binds is unknown.

This CDR3 has 15 amino acids. V gave up 5 bases and J gave up 0 bases, with 13 bases separating them. Germline values: CDR1 SGHNT, CDR2 YENEEA. This receptor was taken from an adult woman with HIV who was CMV-seropositive. The chain links TRBV11-3 to TRBJ1-1; D remains unclear. The material sequenced was CD4+ T cells sorted from PBMCs after approximately 18-hour stimulation, taken from a patient who received antiretroviral therapy. The chain's CDR3 is CASSPGFGMNTEAFF. The CDR3 DNA follows: TGTGCCAGCAGCCCGGGGTTCGGCATGAACACTGAAGCTTTCTTT. The variable domain in full, with the rest retrieved from reference TRBV11-3 and TRBJ1-1, is EAGVVQSPRYKIIEKKQPVAFWCNPISGHNTLYWYLQNLGQGPELLIRYENEEAVDDSQLPKDRFSAERLKGVDSTLKIQPAELGDSAVYLCASSPGFGMNTEAFFGQGTRLTVV.